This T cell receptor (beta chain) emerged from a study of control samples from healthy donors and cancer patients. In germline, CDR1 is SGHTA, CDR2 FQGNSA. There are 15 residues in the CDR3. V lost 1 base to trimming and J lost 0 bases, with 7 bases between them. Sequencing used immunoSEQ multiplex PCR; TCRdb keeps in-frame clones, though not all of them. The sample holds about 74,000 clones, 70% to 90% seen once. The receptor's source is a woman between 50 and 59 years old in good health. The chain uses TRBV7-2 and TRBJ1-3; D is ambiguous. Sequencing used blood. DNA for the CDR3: TGTGCCAGCAGCTTAGACAGTATCTCTGGAAACACCATATATTTT. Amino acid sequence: CASSLDSISGNTIYF. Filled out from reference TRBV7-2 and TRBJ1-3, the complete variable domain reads GAGVSQSPSNKVTEKGKDVELRCDPISGHTALYWYRQSLGQGLEFLIYFQGNSAPDKSGLPSDRFSAERTGGSVSTLTIQRTQQEDSAVYLCASSLDSISGNTIYFGEGSWLTVV.